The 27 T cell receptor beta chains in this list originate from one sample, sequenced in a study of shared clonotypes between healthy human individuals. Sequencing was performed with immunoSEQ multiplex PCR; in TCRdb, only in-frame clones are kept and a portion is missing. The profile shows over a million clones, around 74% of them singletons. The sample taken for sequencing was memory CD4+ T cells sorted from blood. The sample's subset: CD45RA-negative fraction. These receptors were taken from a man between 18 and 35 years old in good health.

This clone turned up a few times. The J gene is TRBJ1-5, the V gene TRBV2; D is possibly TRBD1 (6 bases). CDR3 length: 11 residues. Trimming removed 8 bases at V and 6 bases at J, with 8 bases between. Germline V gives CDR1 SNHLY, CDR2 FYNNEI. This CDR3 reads CASGGPQPQHF. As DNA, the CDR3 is TGTGCCAGCGGGGGGCCTCAGCCCCAGCATTTT.

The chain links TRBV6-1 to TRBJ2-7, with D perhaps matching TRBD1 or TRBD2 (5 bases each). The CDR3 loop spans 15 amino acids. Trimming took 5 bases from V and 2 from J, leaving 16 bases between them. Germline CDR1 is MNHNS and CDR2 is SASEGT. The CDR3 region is CASSFPGSSAYEQYF. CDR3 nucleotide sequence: TGTGCCAGCAGTTTTCCAGGGAGCTCAGCCTACGAGCAGTACTTC.

The CDR3 is CSVKPGQGIEQYF. In nucleotides, the CDR3 is TGCAGCGTGAAACCGGGACAGGGAATAGAGCAGTACTTC. The V call is TRBV29-1, the J call TRBJ2-5, with 9 bases identical to TRBD1. V lost 6 bases, J lost 11 bases, and 13 bases stayed unmatched. Germline V CDR1 and CDR2: SQVTM, ANQGSEA. This CDR3 region has 13 residues.

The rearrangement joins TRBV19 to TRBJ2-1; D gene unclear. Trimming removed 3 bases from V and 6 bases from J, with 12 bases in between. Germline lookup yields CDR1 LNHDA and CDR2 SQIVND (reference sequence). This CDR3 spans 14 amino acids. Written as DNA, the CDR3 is TGTGCCAGTAGTATTTCCGTGAGCATCAATGAGCAGTTCTTC. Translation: CASSISVSINEQFF. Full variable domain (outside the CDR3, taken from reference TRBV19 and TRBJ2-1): DGGITQSPKYLFRKEGQNVTLSCEQNLNHDAMYWYRQDPGQGLRLIYYSQIVNDFQKGDIAEGYSVSREKKESFPLTVTSAQKNPTAFYLCASSISVSINEQFFGPGTRLTVL.

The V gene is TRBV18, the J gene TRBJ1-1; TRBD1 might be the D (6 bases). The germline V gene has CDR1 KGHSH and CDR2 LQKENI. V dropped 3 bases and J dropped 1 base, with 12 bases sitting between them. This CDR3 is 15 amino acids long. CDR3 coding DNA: TGTGCCAGCTCACCGAACCACAGGGAGAACACTGAAGCTTTCTTT. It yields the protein CASSPNHRENTEAFF.

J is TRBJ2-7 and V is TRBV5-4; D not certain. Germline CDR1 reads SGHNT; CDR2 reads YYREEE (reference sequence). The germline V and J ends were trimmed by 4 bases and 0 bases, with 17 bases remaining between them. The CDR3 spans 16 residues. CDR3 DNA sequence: TGTGCCAGCAGCCTGTGGGGATTTTGGAGCTCCTACGAGCAGTACTTC. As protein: CASSLWGFWSSYEQYF.

CDR3 protein: CASSSGGNYGYTF. The CDR3 DNA is TGTGCCAGCAGCTCGGGGGGTAACTATGGCTACACCTTC. This chain joins TRBV5-5 and TRBJ1-2; perhaps TRBD1 as D (5 bases). The CDR3 consists of 13 residues. The V end lost 3 bases, the J end lost 1 base, and 7 bases lay between the germline ends. Germline V gene lookup returns CDR1 SGHKS and CDR2 YYEKEE (reference sequence).

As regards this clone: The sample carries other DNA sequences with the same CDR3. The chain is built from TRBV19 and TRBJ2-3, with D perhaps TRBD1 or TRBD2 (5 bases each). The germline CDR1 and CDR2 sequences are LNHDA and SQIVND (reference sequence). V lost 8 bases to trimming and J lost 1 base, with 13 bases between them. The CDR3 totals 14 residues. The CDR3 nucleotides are TGTGCCAGTCGCGATCGGGGCCGCACAGATACGCAGTATTTT. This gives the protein CASRDRGRTDTQYF.

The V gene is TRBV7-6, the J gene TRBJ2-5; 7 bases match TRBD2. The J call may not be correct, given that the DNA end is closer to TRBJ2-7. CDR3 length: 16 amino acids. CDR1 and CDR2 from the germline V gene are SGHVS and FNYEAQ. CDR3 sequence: CASSPVPGLEKYEQYF. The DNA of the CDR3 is TGTGCCAGCAGCCCCGTCCCCGGACTAGAGAAGTACGAGCAGTACTTC.

CDR3 coding DNA: TGCGCCAGCAGCCAAGGTGGGTCCCTCGGGTACATTCAGTACTTC. Protein product: CASSQGGSLGYIQYF. This chain joins TRBV4-3 and TRBJ2-4; no reliable D call. Germline CDR1 LGHNA, CDR2 YSLEER. Trimming left V 1 base short and J 8 bases short, with 15 bases between. This CDR3 has 15 amino acids.

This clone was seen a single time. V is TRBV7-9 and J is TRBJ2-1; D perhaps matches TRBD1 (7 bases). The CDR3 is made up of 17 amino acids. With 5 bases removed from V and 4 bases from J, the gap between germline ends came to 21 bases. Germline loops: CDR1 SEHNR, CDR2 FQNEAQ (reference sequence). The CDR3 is CASSLRQGGGGYNEQFF. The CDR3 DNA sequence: TGTGCCAGCAGCCTGAGACAGGGAGGTGGGGGTTACAATGAGCAGTTCTTC.

The CDR3 bases are TGCGCCAGCAGCTTGGGAGGGACAGGGGGCTTCGAGCAGTACTTC. Translation: CASSLGGTGGFEQYF. This chain uses TRBV5-1 with TRBJ2-7; TRBD1 agrees at 12 bases. CDR1 and CDR2 from the germline V gene are SGHRS and YFSETQ. The junction had 4 bases not matched to a gene; V was cut back by 0 bases and J by 6 bases. This CDR3 contains 15 residues. Full variable domain (rest looked up from reference TRBV5-1 and TRBJ2-7): KAGVTQTPRYLIKTRGQQVTLSCSPISGHRSVSWYQQTPGQGLQFLFEYFSETQRNKGNFPGRFSGRQFSNSRSEMNVSTLELGDSALYLCASSLGGTGGFEQYFGPGTRLTVT.

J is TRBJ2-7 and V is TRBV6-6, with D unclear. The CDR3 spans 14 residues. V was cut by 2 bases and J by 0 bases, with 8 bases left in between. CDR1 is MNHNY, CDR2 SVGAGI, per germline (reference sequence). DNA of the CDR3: TGTGCCAGCAGTTACGGCTGGAGCTCCTACGAGCAGTACTTC. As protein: CASSYGWSSYEQYF.

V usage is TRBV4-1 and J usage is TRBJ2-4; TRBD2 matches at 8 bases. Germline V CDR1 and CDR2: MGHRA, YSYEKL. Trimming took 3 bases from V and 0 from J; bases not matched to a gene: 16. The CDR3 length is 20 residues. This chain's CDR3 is CASSHYKLAETTLAKNIQYF. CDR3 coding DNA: TGCGCCAGCAGCCACTACAAACTAGCGGAGACGACCCTAGCCAAAAACATTCAGTACTTC.

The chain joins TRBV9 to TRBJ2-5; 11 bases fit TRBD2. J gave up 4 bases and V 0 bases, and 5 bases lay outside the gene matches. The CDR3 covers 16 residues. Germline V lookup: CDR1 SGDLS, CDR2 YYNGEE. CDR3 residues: CASSVALSGRAETQYF. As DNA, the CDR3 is TGTGCCAGCAGCGTAGCGCTTAGCGGGAGGGCAGAGACCCAGTACTTC.

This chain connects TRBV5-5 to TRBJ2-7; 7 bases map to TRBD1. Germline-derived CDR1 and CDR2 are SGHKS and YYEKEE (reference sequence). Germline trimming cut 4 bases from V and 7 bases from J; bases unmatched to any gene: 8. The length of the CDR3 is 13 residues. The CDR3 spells CASSQPGQKEQYF. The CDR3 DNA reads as TGTGCCAGCAGCCAACCGGGACAGAAGGAGCAGTACTTC.

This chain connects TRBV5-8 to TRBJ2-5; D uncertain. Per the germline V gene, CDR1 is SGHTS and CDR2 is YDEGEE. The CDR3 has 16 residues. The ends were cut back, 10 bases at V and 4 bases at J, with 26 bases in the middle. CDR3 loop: CAGPRPDPGWGETQYF. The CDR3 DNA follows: TGTGCCGGGCCACGGCCGGATCCCGGCTGGGGAGAGACCCAGTACTTC.

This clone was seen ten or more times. In nucleotides, the CDR3 is TGCGCCAGCAGCGCGGGGATGAACACTGAAGCTTTCTTT. Encoded protein: CASSAGMNTEAFF. The rearrangement uses TRBV10-1 and TRBJ1-1; no clear D. The ends were cut back, 6 bases at V and 0 bases at J, with 8 bases in the middle. The germline V gene encodes CDR1 WNHNN and CDR2 SYGVQD (reference sequence). The CDR3 totals 13 residues.

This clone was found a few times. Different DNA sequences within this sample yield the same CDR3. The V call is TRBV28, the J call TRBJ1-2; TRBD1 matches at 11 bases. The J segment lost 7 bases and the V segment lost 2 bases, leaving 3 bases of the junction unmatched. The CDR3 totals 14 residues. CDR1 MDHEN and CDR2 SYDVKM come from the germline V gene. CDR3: CASSLGQGAGGYTF. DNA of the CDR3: TGTGCCAGCAGTTTAGGACAGGGGGCAGGTGGCTACACCTTC.

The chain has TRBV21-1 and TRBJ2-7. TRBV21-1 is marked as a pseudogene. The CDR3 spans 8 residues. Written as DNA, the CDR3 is TGTGCCAGCAGCCACCTGTACTTC. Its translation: CASSHLYF.

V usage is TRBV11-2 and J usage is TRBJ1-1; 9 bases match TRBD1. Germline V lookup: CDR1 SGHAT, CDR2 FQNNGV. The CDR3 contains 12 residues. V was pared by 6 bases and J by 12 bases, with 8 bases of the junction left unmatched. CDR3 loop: CASSRGTGKTFF. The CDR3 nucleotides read TGTGCCAGCAGTCGCGGGACAGGGAAAACTTTCTTT.

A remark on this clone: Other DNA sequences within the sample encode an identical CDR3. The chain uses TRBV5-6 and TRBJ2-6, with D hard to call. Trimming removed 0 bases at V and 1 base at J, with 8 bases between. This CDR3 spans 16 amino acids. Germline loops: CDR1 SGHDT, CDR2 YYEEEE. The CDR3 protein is CASSLVKGSGANVLTF. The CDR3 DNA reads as TGTGCCAGCAGCTTGGTAAAGGGATCTGGGGCCAACGTCCTGACTTTC.

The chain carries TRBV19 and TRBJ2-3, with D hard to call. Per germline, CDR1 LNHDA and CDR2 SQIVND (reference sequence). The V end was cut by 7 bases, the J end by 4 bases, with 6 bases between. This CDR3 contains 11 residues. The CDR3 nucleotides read TGTGCCAGTACGGCGTCAGATACGCAGTATTTT. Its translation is CASTASDTQYF.

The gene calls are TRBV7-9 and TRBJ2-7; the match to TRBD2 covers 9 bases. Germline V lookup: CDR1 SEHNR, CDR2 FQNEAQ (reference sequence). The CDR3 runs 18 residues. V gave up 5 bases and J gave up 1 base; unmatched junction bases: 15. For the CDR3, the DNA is TGTGCCAGCAGCCTTTCTGACAAGGCTAGCGGGATTTCCTACGAGCAGTACTTC. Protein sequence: CASSLSDKASGISYEQYF.

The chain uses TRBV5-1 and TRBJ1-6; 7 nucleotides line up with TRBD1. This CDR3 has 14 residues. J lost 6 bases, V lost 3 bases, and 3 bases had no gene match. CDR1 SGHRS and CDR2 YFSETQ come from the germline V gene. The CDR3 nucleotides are TGCGCCAGCAGCTCGGGACAGCCTAATTCACCCCTCCACTTT. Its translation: CASSSGQPNSPLHF.

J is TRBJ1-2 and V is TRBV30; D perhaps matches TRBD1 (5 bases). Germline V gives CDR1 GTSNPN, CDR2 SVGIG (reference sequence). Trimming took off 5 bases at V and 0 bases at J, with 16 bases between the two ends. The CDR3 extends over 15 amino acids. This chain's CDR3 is CAWRGRGSSNYGYTF. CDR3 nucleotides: TGTGCCTGGCGGGGGAGGGGTTCCTCTAACTATGGCTACACCTTC.

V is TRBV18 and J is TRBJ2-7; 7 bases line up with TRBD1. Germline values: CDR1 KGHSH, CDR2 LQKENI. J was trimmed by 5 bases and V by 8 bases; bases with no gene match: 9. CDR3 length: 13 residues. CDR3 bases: TGTGCCAGCCACGACAGGGAACACAACGAGCAGTACTTC. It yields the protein CASHDREHNEQYF.